Included here is one TCR beta chain sequence, with context. Produced via immunoSEQ multiplex PCR; TCRdb's table is partial and in-frame only. This repertoire shows about 200,000 clones, about 85% found once; its top ten account for almost 5%. This sample was taken from a study of blood T cell repertoires in COVID-19. The CDR3 runs to 15 residues. Germline values: CDR1 MNHEY, CDR2 SMNVEV (reference sequence). The V end lost 4 bases, the J end lost 5 bases, and 14 bases lay between the germline ends. This TCR was recovered from a woman of 80 years or more with acute or convalescent COVID-19. V gene TRBV27 combines with J gene TRBJ1-4, with D possibly being TRBD1 (5 bases). The material sequenced was peripheral blood. In nucleotides, the CDR3 is TGTGCCAGCAGTTCCAGACAGATTTGGAATGAAAAACTGTTTTTT. Translated, it gives CASSSRQIWNEKLFF.